These 15 T cell receptor beta chains came from one sample sequenced in a study of T cell changes during pregnancy in multiple sclerosis. The repertoire was sequenced with immunoSEQ multiplex PCR; TCRdb's copy has only in-frame clones and lacks some. The sample has roughly 40,000 clones, about 90% seen once. The specimen comprised CD4+ T cells from peripheral blood mononuclear cells, sampled after pregnancy. The receptors come from a female donor with multiple sclerosis, enrolled in a pregnancy study.

This chain joins TRBV5-1 and TRBJ1-2, with D possibly being TRBD1 (5 bases). V was trimmed by 0 bases and J by 4 bases, leaving 10 bases between them. Germline CDR1 reads SGHRS; CDR2 reads YFSETQ. This CDR3 is built from 14 residues. The CDR3: CASSLGQLLYGYTF. DNA for the CDR3: TGCGCCAGCAGCTTGGGACAGTTACTCTATGGCTACACCTTC.

V is TRBV6-6 and J is TRBJ2-3, with 9 bases that match TRBD2. The CDR3 has 16 residues. The germline CDR1 and CDR2 sequences are MNHNY and SVGAGI (reference sequence). With 0 bases clipped from V and 4 bases from J, the junction kept 5 bases outside the gene matches. CDR3 amino acids: CASSYSGTSLADTQYF. The CDR3 DNA sequence: TGTGCCAGCAGTTACTCCGGGACTAGCTTGGCAGATACGCAGTATTTT.

DNA of the CDR3: TGTGCCAGCGGGAAAAACCGGGACAAGGAAGAGCAGTTCTTC. This gives the protein CASGKNRDKEEQFF. J is TRBJ2-1 and V is TRBV2; the D gene is possibly TRBD1 (6 bases). V was trimmed by 8 bases and J by 10 bases, leaving 21 bases between them. The CDR3 has 14 amino acids. Germline CDR1 is SNHLY and CDR2 is FYNNEI.

This chain connects TRBV2 to TRBJ1-1; D is uncertain. The CDR3 is made up of 12 amino acids. Germline CDR1 is SNHLY and CDR2 is FYNNEI. V was clipped by 4 bases and J by 1 base, with 4 bases between them. This CDR3 reads CASSAQNTEAFF. CDR3 bases: TGTGCCAGCAGTGCACAGAACACTGAAGCTTTCTTT.

The chain recombines TRBV5-1 with TRBJ1-2; D not resolved. The germline CDR1 and CDR2 sequences are SGHRS and YFSETQ. V was trimmed by 1 base and J by 6 bases, leaving 19 bases between them. This CDR3 contains 16 residues. Written as DNA, the CDR3 is TGCGCCAGCAGCTTGTCGAGAGATCTTAAGTCCCATGGCTACACCTTC. Translating gives CASSLSRDLKSHGYTF.

V gene TRBV28 combines with J gene TRBJ1-2; D might be TRBD1 (6 bases). The CDR3 runs to 14 residues. Per germline, CDR1 MDHEN and CDR2 SYDVKM. The ends were cut back, 2 bases at V and 7 bases at J, with 14 bases in the middle. The CDR3 region is CASSLAGGQFGYTF. CDR3 DNA sequence: TGTGCCAGCAGTTTAGCGGGGGGGCAGTTTGGCTACACCTTC.

The V call is TRBV6-1, the J call TRBJ1-4; D gene unclear. The V and J ends lost 1 base and 4 bases respectively, with 10 bases between them. The CDR3 has 15 amino acids. Germline V gene lookup returns CDR1 MNHNS and CDR2 SASEGT. CDR3 nucleotides: TGTGCCAGCAGTGAAGAGCCGAGATATAATGAAAAACTGTTTTTT. This codes for CASSEEPRYNEKLFF.

This clone has a single count. This sequence joins TRBV4-1 and TRBJ1-6; perhaps TRBD1 as D (5 bases). In germline, CDR1 is MGHRA, CDR2 YSYEKL. V shed 5 bases and J shed 3 bases, with 14 bases lying between them. The CDR3 has 16 residues. The DNA of the CDR3 is TGCGCCAGCAGCTTCCGGGACTTACGCTATAATTCACCCCTCCACTTT. The encoded protein is CASSFRDLRYNSPLHF.

There are a few counts of this clone. The J gene is TRBJ1-2, the V gene TRBV5-1; 10 bases fit TRBD1. The CDR3 has 14 residues. Germline V gene data show CDR1 as SGHRS and CDR2 as YFSETQ. V shed 4 bases, J shed 7 bases, and the junction held 7 bases outside the gene matches. The CDR3 sequence is CASSPGTGVVGYTF. CDR3 bases: TGCGCCAGCAGCCCCGGGACAGGGGTGGTTGGCTACACCTTC. Together with reference TRBV5-1 and TRBJ1-2, the CDR3 gives the full variable domain: KAGVTQTPRYLIKTRGQQVTLSCSPISGHRSVSWYQQTPGQGLQFLFEYFSETQRNKGNFPGRFSGRQFSNSRSEMNVSTLELGDSALYLCASSPGTGVVGYTFGSGTRLTVV.

In its sample, this clone was seen once. The rearrangement uses TRBV7-8 and TRBJ1-5; 8 positions agree with TRBD1. The CDR3 extends over 18 amino acids. From germline, CDR1 is SGHVS and CDR2 FQNEAQ. J gave up 4 bases and V 6 bases, and 17 bases lay outside the gene matches. The CDR3 region is CASSFGQLRQGRNQPQHF. CDR3 coding DNA: TGTGCCAGCAGTTTCGGTCAGTTGAGACAGGGGAGGAATCAGCCCCAGCATTTT. The whole variable domain, filled in from reference TRBV7-8 and TRBJ1-5, reads GAGVSQSPRYKVAKRGQDVALRCDPISGHVSLFWYQQALGQGPEFLTYFQNEAQLDKSGLPSDRFFAERPEGSVSTLKIQRTQQEDSAVYLCASSFGQLRQGRNQPQHFGDGTRLSIL.

The rearrangement joins TRBV7-4 to TRBJ1-4; no definite D call. This CDR3 has 16 residues. Per germline, CDR1 SGHVT and CDR2 SQSDAQ. The V end was cut by 4 bases, the J end by 11 bases, with 23 bases between. CDR3 sequence reads: CASSSLNGRPRGKLFF. The DNA for the CDR3 is TGTGCCAGCAGCTCCCTAAACGGACGGCCTCGCGGGAAACTGTTTTTT. The variable domain in full, completed from reference TRBV7-4 and TRBJ1-4, reads GAGVSQSPRYKVAKRGRDVALRCDSISGHVTLYWYRQTLGQGSEVLTYSQSDAQRDKSGRPSGRFSAERPERSVSTLKIQRTEQGDSAVYLCASSSLNGRPRGKLFFGSGTQLSVL.

The genes are TRBV9 and TRBJ2-7; TRBD1 is a possible D gene (6 bases). CDR1 and CDR2 (germline): SGDLS, YYNGEE. The CDR3 has 16 residues. Deletions cut 0 bases from V and 0 bases from J, with 13 bases between. CDR3: CASSVGVGGSSYEQYF. In DNA form, the CDR3 reads TGTGCCAGCAGCGTAGGAGTAGGGGGTAGCTCCTACGAGCAGTACTTC.

J is TRBJ1-1 and V is TRBV19; no firm D call. This CDR3 region has 14 residues. V was shortened by 2 bases and J by 1 base, with 8 bases between the two germline ends. Germline V CDR1 and CDR2: LNHDA, SQIVND (reference sequence). The CDR3 is CASSISRENTEAFF. The CDR3 DNA reads TGTGCCAGTAGTATAAGTAGAGAGAACACTGAAGCTTTCTTT.

The chain joins TRBV5-4 to TRBJ1-3; D gene uncertain. CDR3 length: 15 amino acids. Germline values: CDR1 SGHNT, CDR2 YYREEE (reference sequence). The germline V and J ends were trimmed by 0 bases and 5 bases, with 12 bases remaining between them. CDR3 region: CASSLDGGWRNTIYF. DNA for the CDR3: TGTGCCAGCAGCTTGGATGGAGGTTGGAGAAACACCATATATTTT.

Concerning this clone: At one boundary the junction diverges from the germline segment, which might be a read error. The chain couples TRBV7-6 to TRBJ2-7, with a possible D match to TRBD1 (6 bases). Per the germline V gene, CDR1 is SGHVS and CDR2 is FNYEAQ. The CDR3 length is 11 residues. CDR3 loop: CASSFGGRFHF. As DNA, the CDR3 is TGTGCCAGCAGCTTTGGGGGCAGATTCCACTTC.